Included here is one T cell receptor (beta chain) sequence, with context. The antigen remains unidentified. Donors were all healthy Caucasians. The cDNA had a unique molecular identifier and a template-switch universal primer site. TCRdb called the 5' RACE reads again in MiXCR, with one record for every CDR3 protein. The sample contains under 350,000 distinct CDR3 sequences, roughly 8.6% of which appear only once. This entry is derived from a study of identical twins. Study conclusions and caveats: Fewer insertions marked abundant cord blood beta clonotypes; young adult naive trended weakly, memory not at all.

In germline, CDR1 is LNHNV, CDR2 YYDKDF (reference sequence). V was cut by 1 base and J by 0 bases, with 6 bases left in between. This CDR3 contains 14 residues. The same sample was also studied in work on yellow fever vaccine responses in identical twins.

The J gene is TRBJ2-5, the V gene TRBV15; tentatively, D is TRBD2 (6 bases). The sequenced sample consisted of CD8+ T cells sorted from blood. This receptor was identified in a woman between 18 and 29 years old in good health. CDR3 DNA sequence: TGTGCCACCAGCAGAGGGACTAACCAAGAGACCCAGTACTTC. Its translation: CATSRGTNQETQYF.